The clone carrying this T cell receptor beta chain was recorded at least ten times. The time point was: newly diagnosed GD, antithyroid drugs for less than 3 months. After RNA was extracted from PBMCs, the TCR library was made from it. This specimen comes from a study of regulatory T cells in long-lasting Graves disease. Building of the TCR beta libraries involved iRepertoire HTBI primers and Arm-PCR of CDR3 regions. TCRdb ran MiXCR on the multiplex PCR reads and lists one entry per CDR3 protein. The table shows roughly 350,000 distinct CDR3 sequences, with approximately 16% occurring only once. The CDR3 runs to 18 residues. Trimming cost V 5 bases and J 1 base; bases outside gene matches: 11. Germline V lookup: CDR1 SGHTA, CDR2 FQGNSA. This sample also appeared in a second study, on T cells in Graves' hyperthyroidism and ophthalmopathy. This second study notes: Primed by the HTBI set, a first-round RT-PCR was run on the TCR CDR3.

The genes are TRBV7-2 and TRBJ2-3; 11 bases map to TRBD2. The TCR comes from a man aged 40-55 years with Graves disease. The source material was peripheral blood mononuclear cells (PBMCs), sampled at new diagnosis, from a patient treated with antithyroid drugs. The CDR3 here is CASSRTSGGGPGTDTQYF. The CDR3 DNA follows: TGTGCCAGCAGCCGTACTAGCGGGGGTGGCCCCGGCACAGATACGCAGTATTTT.